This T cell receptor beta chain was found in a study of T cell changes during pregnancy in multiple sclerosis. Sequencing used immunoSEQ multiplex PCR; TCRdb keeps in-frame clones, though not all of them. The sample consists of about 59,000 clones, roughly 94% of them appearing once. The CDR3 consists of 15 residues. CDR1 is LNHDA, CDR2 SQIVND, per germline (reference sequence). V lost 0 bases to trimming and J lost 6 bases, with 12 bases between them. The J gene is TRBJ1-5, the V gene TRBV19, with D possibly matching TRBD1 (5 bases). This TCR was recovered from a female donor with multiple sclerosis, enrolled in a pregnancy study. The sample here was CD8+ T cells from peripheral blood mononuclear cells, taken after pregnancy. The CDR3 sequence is CASSIDFGGGQPQHF. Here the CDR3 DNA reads TGTGCCAGTAGTATAGATTTCGGGGGAGGTCAGCCCCAGCATTTT.